These 22 T cell receptor beta chains were all obtained from the same sample, sequenced in a study of T cell responses to AZD1222 COVID-19 vaccine. TCRdb's table, derived via immunoSEQ multiplex PCR, lists solely in-frame clones and lacks some. Of roughly 150,000 clones listed, about 87% are singletons. Sample: peripheral blood, taken 28 days after the second AZD1222 dose. These receptors were taken from an adult who received the AZD1222 COVID-19 vaccine.

V is TRBV6-6 and J is TRBJ2-1; TRBD1 matches 9 bases. Per the germline V gene, CDR1 is MNHNY and CDR2 is SVGAGI (reference sequence). This CDR3 comprises 12 residues. Losses at the gene ends were 5 bases for V and 7 bases for J; bases not matched to a gene: 0. The DNA for the CDR3 is TGTGCCAGCAGTGACAGGGGGAATGAGCAGTTCTTC. Translated, it gives CASSDRGNEQFF.

This clone has just a few counts. The CDR3 here is CATSDPALGEQYF. The CDR3 nucleotides read TGTGCCACCAGTGATCCAGCCCTGGGTGAGCAGTACTTC. This chain connects TRBV24-1 to TRBJ2-7, with unresolved D. CDR1 is KGHDR and CDR2 is SFDVKD in the germline V gene. The V end was cut by 3 bases, the J end by 7 bases, with 12 bases between. CDR3 length: 13 residues.

This chain uses TRBV6-5 with TRBJ2-2; D is tentatively TRBD1 or TRBD2 (5 bases each). This CDR3 has 14 amino acids. Looked up from germline, CDR1 is MNHEY and CDR2 is SVGAGI. V lost 9 bases and J lost 6, with 17 bases in between. The CDR3 nucleotides are TGTGCCAGTCGGGCTGGGGGTCGGGCCGGGGAGCTGTTTTTT. This encodes CASRAGGRAGELFF.

V usage is TRBV9 and J usage is TRBJ2-1; 9 bases line up with TRBD2. CDR3 length equals 14 residues. In germline, CDR1 is SGDLS, CDR2 YYNGEE. J was trimmed by 10 bases and V by 2 bases; bases with no gene match: 7. This CDR3 is CASSVRAGGLEQFF. Here the CDR3 DNA reads TGTGCCAGCAGCGTGCGAGCGGGAGGATTAGAGCAGTTCTTC.

This chain uses TRBV16 with TRBJ2-7; D is unresolved. The CDR3 covers 15 residues. Trimming removed 0 bases at V and 3 bases at J, with 12 bases between. Germline V gene data show CDR1 as KGHSY and CDR2 as FQNENV. CDR3 sequence (DNA): TGTGCCAGCAGCCAATCACGCGGTCTCCTCTACGAGCAGTACTTC. Its protein is CASSQSRGLLYEQYF.

This clone was found a few times. The rearrangement links TRBV13 to TRBJ1-2, with D unresolved. The CDR3 contains 13 residues. Germline V CDR1 and CDR2: PRHDT, FYEKMQ (reference sequence). Between the trimmed V and J ends, which lost 3 bases and 1 base, there was a span of 6 bases. This CDR3 is CASSFQINYGYTF. The CDR3 DNA sequence: TGTGCCAGCAGCTTCCAGATTAACTATGGCTACACCTTC.

This sequence joins TRBV5-6 and TRBJ1-3; TRBD1 is a possible D gene (5 bases). V gave up 5 bases and J gave up 4 bases, with 10 bases separating them. Germline CDR1 and CDR2: SGHDT and YYEEEE. The CDR3 has 13 residues. In DNA, the CDR3 is TGTGCCAGCAGTCTGGACAAGGGAAACACCATATATTTT. Translating gives CASSLDKGNTIYF.

This chain joins TRBV7-8 and TRBJ2-7; D possibly matches TRBD1 or TRBD2 (5 bases each). This CDR3 region has 13 residues. Germline V lookup: CDR1 SGHVS, CDR2 FQNEAQ. V dropped 6 bases and J dropped 2 bases, with 11 bases sitting between them. In nucleotides, the CDR3 is TGTGCCAGCAGTAGGGGAGTGGCCTACGAGCAGTACTTC. Translating it yields CASSRGVAYEQYF.

The sample holds one count of this clone. The chain combines TRBV7-2 with TRBJ2-5; perhaps TRBD2 as D (5 bases). Germline CDR1 reads SGHTA; CDR2 reads FQGNSA. The CDR3 totals 14 residues. V was pared by 2 bases and J by 2 bases, with 9 bases between. The CDR3 loop is CASSLLRDQETQYF. The CDR3 nucleotides read TGTGCCAGCAGCTTACTCCGGGATCAAGAGACCCAGTACTTC.

The rearrangement joins TRBV7-2 to TRBJ2-1; tentative D call: TRBD2 (6 bases). This CDR3 has 14 residues. Germline loops: CDR1 SGHTA, CDR2 FQGNSA. V gave up 5 bases and J gave up 9 bases, with 17 bases separating them. CDR3 amino acids: CASSRRGAGSEQFF. The CDR3 DNA is TGTGCCAGCAGCCGCCGCGGGGCGGGCAGTGAGCAGTTCTTC.

The J gene is TRBJ2-5, the V gene TRBV7-2; perhaps TRBD2 as D (7 bases). The DNA matches TRBJ2-7 better at its end, which makes the J call doubtful. The CDR3 loop spans 15 amino acids. Germline V gene data show CDR1 as SGHTA and CDR2 as FQGNSA. The CDR3 sequence: CASSLYPGGQAEQYF. The CDR3 coding sequence is TGTGCCAGCAGCTTATATCCCGGGGGGCAGGCCGAGCAGTACTTC.

V is TRBV19 and J is TRBJ1-1; 7 bases fit TRBD1. V lost 3 bases and J lost 0; bases outside the gene matches: 4. From germline, CDR1 is LNHDA and CDR2 SQIVND (reference sequence). CDR3 size: 15 residues. The CDR3, as DNA: TGTGCCAGTAGTATGAGGGGGCTTTTGAACACTGAAGCTTTCTTT. Encoded protein: CASSMRGLLNTEAFF. Full variable domain (remainder filled in from reference TRBV19 and TRBJ1-1): DGGITQSPKYLFRKEGQNVTLSCEQNLNHDAMYWYRQDPGQGLRLIYYSQIVNDFQKGDIAEGYSVSREKKESFPLTVTSAQKNPTAFYLCASSMRGLLNTEAFFGQGTRLTVV.

This clone is a singleton in its sample. The CDR3 coding sequence is TGTGCCAGCAGCTTAGCGAGACTAGCGGGAGGGCCCGGGGATGAGCAGTTCTTC. Its translation is CASSLARLAGGPGDEQFF. The gene calls are TRBV7-6 and TRBJ2-1, with TRBD2 identical over 14 bases. The CDR3 spans 18 residues. The trim removed 0 bases at V and 8 bases at J, leaving 9 bases unmatched. Germline values: CDR1 SGHVS, CDR2 FNYEAQ.

CDR3 sequence (DNA): TGCGCCAGCAGTGGGAGGACGGACTACGAGCAGTACTTC. Residues: CASSGRTDYEQYF. V usage is TRBV10-1 and J usage is TRBJ2-7; possibly TRBD2 for D (5 bases). The germline V gene has CDR1 WNHNN and CDR2 SYGVQD (reference sequence). V shed 4 bases and J shed 3 bases, with 10 bases lying between them. This CDR3 comprises 13 residues.

The chain joins TRBV30 to TRBJ1-5, with D maybe TRBD1 (6 bases). The length of the CDR3 is 16 residues. V lost 1 base, J lost 2 bases, and 15 bases lay in between. Germline V gene sequence: CDR1 GTSNPN, CDR2 SVGIG (reference sequence). In DNA form, the CDR3 reads TGTGCCTGGAGTGCCCGGGGGCAGTTCGGCAATCAGCCCCAGCATTTT. It encodes CAWSARGQFGNQPQHF.

The chain carries TRBV28 and TRBJ1-6; D is ambiguous. V gave up 7 bases and J gave up 7 bases, with 8 bases separating them. CDR1 and CDR2 (germline): MDHEN, SYDVKM. The CDR3 spans 12 residues. This CDR3 reads CASTTRNSPLHF. The CDR3 DNA is TGTGCCAGCACTACTCGAAATTCACCCCTCCACTTT.

CDR3 sequence: CASSPFDWDQETQYF. CDR3 DNA sequence: TGTGCCAGCAGCCCCTTCGACTGGGACCAAGAGACCCAGTACTTC. V is TRBV28 and J is TRBJ2-5; D call uncertain. Germline V gene lookup returns CDR1 MDHEN and CDR2 SYDVKM. V lost 6 bases and J lost 0, with 14 bases in between. The CDR3 loop spans 15 amino acids.

Only one count was recorded for this clone. The chain joins TRBV12-3 or TRBV12-4 to TRBJ2-7; D gene ambiguous. The CDR3 extends over 13 amino acids. Trimming cost V 3 bases and J 2 bases, with 8 bases left between them. CDR3 nucleotides: TGTGCCAGCAGTTTTAGTGGAGCCTACGAGCAGTACTTC. Protein sequence: CASSFSGAYEQYF.

The table lists this clone with a count of one. V usage is TRBV2 and J usage is TRBJ1-3; possible D gene TRBD1, 5 bases. Germline CDR1 SNHLY, CDR2 FYNNEI. Trimming stripped 4 bases from V and 7 bases from J, with 14 bases between. This CDR3 comprises 14 residues. In DNA, the CDR3 is TGTGCCAGCAGTGGGGGGATAGCCAGGAACACCATATATTTT. It encodes CASSGGIARNTIYF.

The rearrangement joins TRBV7-2 to TRBJ2-3; a possible D gene is TRBD2 (6 bases). V was clipped by 5 bases and J by 1 base, with 13 bases between them. The CDR3 runs 15 residues. The germline CDR1 and CDR2 sequences are SGHTA and FQGNSA. The CDR3 is CASSRELGGTDTQYF. The CDR3 DNA reads TGTGCCAGCAGCCGGGAGCTAGGGGGCACAGATACGCAGTATTTT.

About this clone: An end of the junction differs from the germline gene, which may be a read error. The rearrangement links TRBV30 to TRBJ1-3; D unresolved. The germline V gene has CDR1 GTSNPN and CDR2 SVGIG (reference sequence). The CDR3 loop spans 13 amino acids. CDR3 nucleotide sequence: TGTGCCTGGAAGAAGCTCTCTGGAAACACCGTATATTTT. This gives the protein CAWKKLSGNTVYF.

The rearrangement uses TRBV3-1 (or the pseudogene TRBV3-2) and TRBJ1-6; D gene unclear. V lost 4 bases and J lost 5, with 12 bases in between. The length of the CDR3 is 15 residues. In germline, CDR1 is LGHDT, CDR2 YNNKEL (reference sequence). This chain's CDR3 is CASSPETSNNSPLHF. The CDR3 region has the DNA TGTGCCAGCAGCCCAGAGACTAGCAATAATTCACCCCTCCACTTT.